The clone carrying this T cell receptor (beta chain) was seen many times. CDR1 is SGHTA and CDR2 is FQGNSA in the germline V gene. Trimming took 7 bases from V and 4 from J; bases not matched to a gene: 9. This CDR3 is built from 15 residues. TCR alpha and beta CDR3 regions were amplified from RNA using iRepertoire nested multiplex PCR. Tissue mRNA or PBMC total RNA, roughly 100-400 ng, went into one-step reverse transcription and amplification. TCRdb reprocessed the multiplex PCR reads via MiXCR and lists one record per CDR3 protein. This table has 95,000 to 150,000 distinct CDR3 sequences, approximately 25% appearing once. This sample was included in a study of glioma-infiltrating T cells.

The chain has TRBV7-2 and TRBJ2-1; 8 bases are shared with TRBD2. This clonotype was obtained from a human donor with low-grade glioma or glioblastoma, undergoing nonglioma brain surgery, or in good health (not recorded which). Source material: glioma tissue, nonneoplastic brain tissue, or PBMCs (not recorded which). The CDR3 region has the DNA TGTGCCAGCACGCTTGTGACTAGCGAGTACAATGAGCAGTTCTTC. Residues: CASTLVTSEYNEQFF.